This record concerns one T cell receptor beta chain sequence. The specificity of this receptor is unknown. No base-level quality is on record; no much larger clone is a single base apart. V has 8 bases trimmed and J has 7 bases trimmed; junction bases matching no gene number 6. CDR1 SNHLY and CDR2 FYNNEI are derived from the germline V gene. The cysteine opens and the phenylalanine closes a CDR3 of 13 amino acids. Solely the CDR3 DNA is kept, with 39 bases framed from the first base. The data were taken from a study of blood T cell repertoires in COVID-19 (dated by TCRdb to about 2020). Study-wide context: The collaborator samples originated in the United States, Italy and Spain and spanned the acute and convalescent phases of COVID-19. The material from the prospective study consisted of cDNA or gDNA derived from T cells, B-cell-depleted T cells, or PBMCs. Deeply sampled blood TCRbeta repertoires from subjects exposed to, actively infected with, or recovered from COVID-19 were included in the dataset. A freely available public database, intended as a resource for researchers studying the immune response to SARS-CoV-2, is where the repertoires were released. Samples came from the ongoing ImmuneRACE study (first 160 participants) plus 1,254 subjects from 6 global collaborators. The sample metadata nearly always contained a de-identified subject ID, COVID-19 status, age in years and sex. Where HLA class I and class II types were available, the types were taken from metadata supplied by the sample provider, not from assay-based typing.

Samples from volunteer blood donors who had recovered from COVID-19 were contributed by a second Seattle source. Collaborating institutions collected whole blood in K2EDTA tubes following their own protocols. For TCRbeta analysis, collaborators shipped samples in one of three forms: frozen whole blood, isolated PBMCs, or DNA extracted from either of those sample types. The immunoSEQ Assay, a bias-controlled multiplex PCR, was used to amplify TCRbeta CDR3 regions from genomic DNA. In the authors' own workflow: The number of nucleated cells in each sample was estimated by amplification of reference gene primers within the assay. To quantify the absolute abundance of each unique TCRbeta CDR3 rearrangement, sequence reads were collapsed and filtered. For each sample, productive Simpson clonality was calculated by taking the square root of Simpson's diversity index across productive rearrangements. Here the immuneACCESS table is served through TCRdb, limited to in-frame sequences with V and J called. Missing clones are a known gap in these copies; in checked studies unresolved V genes cover under half, and the rest lacks a known reason. The V and J calls and clone size come from that table; D and trimming were worked out from the DNA. This sample comprises about 300,000 clones, roughly 85% of them detected only once. The top ten constitute 7.5% to 10% of the sample.

Study-wide conclusions, independent of this receptor: How much clinical and demographic metadata was included differed by source and by participant, and the metadata was provided uncurated.

This chain joins TRBV2 to TRBJ2-7, with TRBD1 matching 12 junction bases. The TCR comes from a woman between 45 and 65 years old who had recovered from COVID-19. The source material was peripheral blood. The DNA sequence follows: TGTGCCAGCGCGGGACAGGGGGCGGGTGAGCAGTACTTC. The encoded protein is CASAGQGAGEQYF.